This T cell receptor (beta chain) stems from a study of blood T cell repertoires in COVID-19. Study details: Samples representing acute and convalescent COVID-19 were sourced from the United States, Italy and Spain.

Trimming stripped 5 bases from V and 4 bases from J, with 11 bases between. CDR1 and CDR2 from the germline V gene are MNHEY and SMNVEV (reference sequence). The CDR3 is made up of 14 amino acids. Using immunoSEQ multiplex PCR, the repertoire was profiled, and TCRdb retains in-frame clones only, with some absent. The sample shows about 160,000 clones, more than 70% of them seen only once. This clonotype originated in a man aged 60 to 69 with acute or convalescent COVID-19. Sequencing used peripheral blood. V gene TRBV27 combines with J gene TRBJ2-2; possibly TRBD1 for D (6 bases). CDR3 DNA: TGTGCCAGCAGTCGAGACAGGCCCACCGGGGAGCTGTTTTTT. This encodes CASSRDRPTGELFF.